A selection of T cell receptor beta chains follows, all from one sample in a study of shared clonotypes between healthy human individuals. Produced via immunoSEQ multiplex PCR; TCRdb's table is partial and in-frame only. The sample consists of about 980,000 clones, 76% of them appearing once. Sequencing used memory CD4+ T cells sorted from blood. The origin of the receptors is a man between 18 and 35 years old in good health. The CDR3 runs from the conserved cysteine through the conserved F or W. A D gene is named only where the DNA matches it firmly. The listing skips clone size in some rows; elsewhere it reads once, few, many or a size class.

v_gene,d_gene,abundance,j_gene,len,CDR3aa
TRBV14,TRBD2,few,TRBJ2-3,13,CASMTSGARLQYF
TRBV4-1,.,.,TRBJ1-6,16,CASSQGSGTGNSPLHF
TRBV5-4,.,.,TRBJ1-2,13,CASSFFVNVGYTF
TRBV6-6,TRBD1,few,TRBJ1-1,15,CASTYWGQDNTEAFF
TRBV28,.,.,TRBJ1-5,16,CASSTGGGSSNQPQHF
TRBV10-3,.,.,TRBJ1-3,13,CAITWGLGNTIYF
TRBV18,.,once,TRBJ2-5,13,CASSLKRQETQYF
TRBV30,TRBD2,.,TRBJ2-5,14,CAWNGAGKQETQYF
TRBV10-1,.,.,TRBJ2-1,14,CATSRGAESNEQFF
TRBV2,TRBD1,.,TRBJ2-3,15,CASNLEKGATDTQYF
TRBV28,.,.,TRBJ2-7,12,CASSSPEGAENF
TRBV7-2,TRBD2,.,TRBJ2-1,15,CASSFGGGAENEQFF
TRBV19,TRBD2,once,TRBJ2-3,16,CASSSEGTSGRPPQYF
TRBV7-9,TRBD2,.,TRBJ2-3,16,CASSFGLSGEGDTQYF
TRBV10-3,TRBD1,few,TRBJ2-1,15,CAISKGTGKGNEQFF
TRBV27,.,.,TRBJ2-1,15,CASSLADSVYNEQFF
TRBV9,.,.,TRBJ2-5,15,CASSVNPDSSETQYF
TRBV10-1,TRBD2,.,TRBJ2-5,15,CASSARLAGEETQYF
TRBV6-1,TRBD2,.,TRBJ2-1,14,CASMTSGGHGEQFF
TRBV5-1,.,.,TRBJ2-2,14,CASSLGSNTGELFF
TRBV15,.,.,TRBJ2-7,13,CATSTGLAYEQYF
TRBV7-2,TRBD1,few,TRBJ1-2,15,CASSPDRTAGYGYTF
TRBV6-6,.,.,TRBJ1-1,14,CASSYSGGSAEAFF
TRBV11-2,TRBD2,.,TRBJ2-2,19,CASSRTSGGSWSNTGELFF
TRBV5-1,.,.,TRBJ2-5,14,CASSGSGAGETQYF
TRBV28,.,.,TRBJ2-1,14,CASRRGGSYNEQFF
TRBV19,.,.,TRBJ2-7,14,CASSMSGGPREQYF
TRBV5-1,.,.,TRBJ1-3,15,CASRTGTHSGNTIYF
TRBV6-1,.,.,TRBJ2-7,12,CASSPSWTEQYF
TRBV27,TRBD1,.,TRBJ1-2,14,CASSLGTGVDGYTF
TRBV7-9,TRBD1,.,TRBJ2-4,17,CASSLVHRLDRESIQYF
TRBV2,.,.,TRBJ2-1,13,CASSPELRSKQFF
TRBV11-3,.,.,TRBJ1-6,13,CASSRQSNSPLHF
TRBV29-1,.,.,TRBJ1-4,14,CSVGEIGGNEKLFF
TRBV11-2,.,.,TRBJ2-2,14,CASSYQPGAGELFF
TRBV5-1,TRBD1,.,TRBJ1-1,16,CASSTGQAQPNTEAFF
TRBV7-2,.,.,TRBJ2-3,13,CASSTPSTDTQYF
TRBV12-5,.,once,TRBJ2-3,13,CASGAPSTDTQYF
TRBV7-2,TRBD1,.,TRBJ1-1,14,CASRKRQGGTEAFF
TRBV10-2,.,few,TRBJ2-5,13,CASRMGSGETQYF
TRBV27,.,.,TRBJ2-6,17,CASSLRARISGANVLTF
TRBV7-9,.,few,TRBJ1-3,12,CASTRAGNTIYF
TRBV2,TRBD2,few,TRBJ2-3,16,CASSPTSGGSTDTQYF
TRBV4-1,TRBD2,.,TRBJ2-1,17,CASSRTLAGIAYNEQFF
TRBV4-1,.,few,TRBJ2-2,15,CASSQHDRDTGELFF
TRBV5-1,TRBD1,.,TRBJ2-3,16,CASSTGTGGGTDTQYF
TRBV6-5,.,once,TRBJ2-2,12,CASRNHGGELFF
TRBV5-1,.,.,TRBJ2-3,12,CASSEDTDTQYF
TRBV5-1,TRBD1,many,TRBJ2-2,16,CASSLAVGQVTGELFF
TRBV10-1,.,.,TRBJ2-5,15,CASSESTGGLETQYF
TRBV12-5,.,.,TRBJ2-7,18,CASGLGRGGTGESYEQYF
TRBV10-2,TRBD1,.,TRBJ1-2,14,CASTTSGTAYGYTF
TRBV6-5,.,.,TRBJ1-5,14,CASSTGPNNQPQHF